This TCR beta chain was obtained from a study of beta chain features in type 1 diabetes. General study findings and limits: In all four CD4+ subsets, TCRB CDR3 length was significantly, moderately reduced in type 1 diabetes.

Concerning this clone itself: The antigen is not known.

Expressed TCRB transcripts were sequenced because the isolated RNA had all been reverse transcribed beforehand. Some clones are missing from TCRdb's copy, which holds only in-frame ones; the method was immunoSEQ multiplex PCR. This table holds roughly 240,000 clones, about 14% found once. CDR3 length: 15 amino acids. The V gene's germline CDR1 is SGHAT and CDR2 FQDESV (reference sequence). V was clipped by 3 bases and J by 3 bases; unmatched bases: 5. Sequenced material: naive CD4+ T cells from blood. The chain links TRBV11-1 to TRBJ2-1; 7 bases are a match to TRBD2. This clonotype was obtained from a woman between 40 and 55 years old in good health. The CDR3 here is CASSFRGGGYNEQFF. The CDR3 DNA is TGTGCCAGCAGCTTTAGAGGCGGGGGCTACAATGAGCAGTTCTTC.